A selection of T cell receptor beta chains follows, all from one sample in a study of OX40 agonist ivuxolimab in advanced cancers. Data came from immunoSEQ multiplex PCR; TCRdb stores just in-frame clones and leaves some out. The sample has about 20,000 clones; roughly 89% are singletons. This specimen was CD4+ or CD8+ T cells sorted from blood, taken in a trial of the OX40 agonist ivuxolimab. The receptors shown here come from an adult with an advanced solid tumor such as melanoma, head and neck, liver or kidney cancer. The CDR3 runs from the conserved cysteine through the conserved F or W. The D gene is left open where the match is weak. The size of a clone is reported for some rows only, either as once, few or many, or as a class for expanded clones.

>TRBV6-1|NA|TRBJ2-1|13|TRBD2
TGTGCCAGCTTGGGGGACTACCAGAATGAGCAGTTCTTC
CASLGDYQNEQFF
>TRBV2|few|TRBJ2-3|13|NA
TGTGCCAGCAGTGAAGCCCCCGGAGGTACGCAGTATTTT
CASSEAPGGTQYF
>TRBV4-1|NA|TRBJ2-1|16|NA
TGCGCCAGCAGCCCGTTTCTAGCGAGCTCCTACAATGAGCAGTTCTTC
CASSPFLASSYNEQFF
>TRBV5-1|NA|TRBJ1-1|14|NA
TGCGCCAGCAGCTTGACAGGGTCGGACACTGAAGCTTTCTTT
CASSLTGSDTEAFF
>TRBV13|NA|TRBJ2-5|14|NA
TGTGCCAGCAGCTTCGGGACTCAAGAGGAGACCCAGTACTTC
CASSFGTQEETQYF
>TRBV5-1|NA|TRBJ1-1|15|NA
TGCGCCAGCAGCTTTTCCGGGAATACCAACACTGAAGCTTTCTTT
CASSFSGNTNTEAFF
>TRBV7-9|NA|TRBJ2-7|12|NA
TGTGCCAGCAGCTCAGGGGGGGTCGAGCAGTACTTC
CASSSGGVEQYF
>TRBV6-5|once|TRBJ1-1|15|TRBD1
TGTGCCAGCAGTTACTCGACAGGGGTGAACACTGAAGCTTTCTTT
CASSYSTGVNTEAFF
>TRBV27|NA|TRBJ2-2|12|NA
TGTGCCAGCAGTTTGAACACCGGGGAGCTGTTTTTT
CASSLNTGELFF
>TRBV11-2|NA|TRBJ2-1|16|TRBD2
TGTGCCAGCAGCTTAGTTGGTAGCGGGACCTACAATGAGCAGTTCTTC
CASSLVGSGTYNEQFF
>TRBV10-3|NA|TRBJ1-1|15|NA
TGTGCCATCTTTGCGCGCGGGTCCGGAAACACTGAAGCTTTCTTT
CAIFARGSGNTEAFF
>TRBV19|NA|TRBJ1-1|14|TRBD1
TGTGCCAGTAGTATTTACAGGGGGGACACTGAAGCTTTCTTT
CASSIYRGDTEAFF
>TRBV5-1|NA|TRBJ2-7|15|TRBD1
TGCGCCAGCAGCCTTCACAGGGGGCTCACCAACGAGCAGTACTTC
CASSLHRGLTNEQYF
>TRBV5-6|NA|TRBJ2-7|14|NA
TGTGCCAGCAGCTCCTGGACTCTTTCCTACGAGCAGTACTTC
CASSSWTLSYEQYF
>TRBV28|once|TRBJ1-1|14|NA
TGTGCCAGCAGTCCCACAGGGTACAACACTGAAGCTTTCTTT
CASSPTGYNTEAFF
>TRBV15|NA|TRBJ2-4|14|TRBD2
TGTGCCACCAGCAGACAAAGGGAGGGCCACATTCAGTACTTC
CATSRQREGHIQYF
>TRBV6-5|NA|TRBJ2-7|13|NA
TGTGCCAGCAGCTCCGGACATGCTCCATCTAGGTACTTC
CASSSGHAPSRYF
>TRBV13|NA|TRBJ1-2|12|NA
TGTGCCAGCAGCTTAGTAGACTATGGCTACACCTTC
CASSLVDYGYTF
>TRBV15|NA|TRBJ2-3|16|TRBD2
TGTGCCACCAGCAGAGATAGCGGGAGGGCCATGGATACGCAGTATTTT
CATSRDSGRAMDTQYF
>TRBV19|NA|TRBJ2-5|17|TRBD2
TGTGCCAGTAGTATACCGGGACTAGCGGACCGGAGGGAGACCCAGTACTTC
CASSIPGLADRRETQYF
>TRBV27|once|TRBJ2-1|11|NA
TGTGCCAGCAGTTGGGGTTTGAATCAATTCTTC
CASSWGLNQFF
>TRBV27|NA|TRBJ2-1|17|TRBD1
TGTGCCAGCAGTTTGATCCAGAGAGACAGGGTCCCTATCGAGCAGTTCTTC
CASSLIQRDRVPIEQFF
>TRBV30|NA|TRBJ1-1|13|NA
TGTGCCTGGAGATGGCGGGGAGACACTGAAGCTTTCTTT
CAWRWRGDTEAFF
>TRBV27|NA|TRBJ2-5|17|TRBD2
TGTGCCAGCAGTTTCCGCCCGGGACTAGCGGGAGAAGAGACCCAGTACTTC
CASSFRPGLAGEETQYF
>TRBV6-1|NA|TRBJ2-2|15|TRBD1
TGTGCCAGCAGTTTCCAGACAGGGGACACCGGGGAGCTGTTTTTT
CASSFQTGDTGELFF
>TRBV7-9|NA|TRBJ2-5|13|NA
TGTGCCAGCAACGAGCATCGGATTGAGACCCAGTACTTC
CASNEHRIETQYF
>TRBV6-5|NA|TRBJ1-1|16|TRBD1
TGTGCCAGCAGTTACGGGACAGGGCCGGGAAGCCCTGAAGCTTTCTTT
CASSYGTGPGSPEAFF
>TRBV7-2|NA|TRBJ2-7|15|TRBD2
TGTGCCAGCAGCTTAGCGACTAGCGGACCTCGCGAGCAGTACTTC
CASSLATSGPREQYF
>TRBV6-1|few|TRBJ1-2|13|NA
TGTGCCAGCAGTGAAGTGGGGGTAGGGGCCTACACCTTC
CASSEVGVGAYTF
>TRBV13|once|TRBJ1-3|14|NA
TGTGCCAGCAGCCCGGGATACTCTGGAAACACCATATATTTT
CASSPGYSGNTIYF
>TRBV9|NA|TRBJ2-1|15|TRBD2
TGTGCCAGCAGCGCCGGACTAGCGGGAGGTGTTGAGCAGTTCTTC
CASSAGLAGGVEQFF
>TRBV7-9|NA|TRBJ2-7|17|NA
TGTGCCAGCACCTACGTAAAAGGCGAACTAGCCTCCTACGAGCAGTACTTC
CASTYVKGELASYEQYF
>TRBV7-9|once|TRBJ1-4|14|TRBD1
TGTGCCAGCAGCAACAGGGGGCCCTATGAAAAACTGTTTTTT
CASSNRGPYEKLFF
>TRBV19|NA|TRBJ2-1|14|TRBD2
TGTGCCAGCCTTGGACTAGCGGGGACGGGGGAGCAGTTCTTC
CASLGLAGTGEQFF
>TRBV5-6|few|TRBJ1-2|14|NA
TGTGCCAGCAGCTTTCGGGGTACTAACTATGGCTACACCTTC
CASSFRGTNYGYTF
>TRBV6-5|NA|TRBJ2-2|13|NA
TGTGCCAGCAGTTACCTTAACACCGGGGAGCTGTTTTTT
CASSYLNTGELFF
>TRBV19|few|TRBJ1-3|15|NA
TGTGCCAGTAGTTTTTCCACCTACTCTGGAAACACCATATATTTT
CASSFSTYSGNTIYF
>TRBV19|NA|TRBJ1-5|16|NA
TGTGCCAGTAGTATACTCGATGACCCAAGTGAACAGCCCCAGCATTTT
CASSILDDPSEQPQHF
>TRBV9|NA|TRBJ2-1|16|NA
TGTGCCAGCAGCGTAGATGGCAGGGGAGCCTCCAATGAGCAGTTCTTC
CASSVDGRGASNEQFF
>TRBV10-3|NA|TRBJ2-1|14|NA
TGTGCCATCACCCTAGCTCTCTCCTACAATGAGCAGTTCTTC
CAITLALSYNEQFF
>TRBV30|once|TRBJ2-7|12|NA
TGTGCCTGGGAGACCCCCCGTCACGAGCAGTACTTC
CAWETPRHEQYF